This T cell receptor beta chain came from a study of T cells in Graves' hyperthyroidism and ophthalmopathy. Uncontrolled infection, other autoimmune disease, pregnancy or lactation excluded patients. Fresh 10 ml peripheral blood yielded PBMCs. Trimming took off 11 bases at V and 2 bases at J, with 19 bases between the two ends. Germline loops: CDR1 MNHNS, CDR2 SASEGT. This CDR3 comprises 14 residues. The sample holds a few counts of this clonotype. Authors of the study amplified TCR beta CDR3 regions from RNA transcripts. The HTBI primer set served for first-round RT-PCR of the TCR CDR3. TCRdb reprocessed the multiplex PCR reads via MiXCR and lists one record per CDR3 protein. The sample has hundreds of thousands of distinct CDR3 sequences, around 22% seen once; the top ten hold 11%.

The sequenced sample was blood. The chain carries TRBV6-1 and TRBJ2-7; TRBD2 is a possible D gene (6 bases). This clonotype originated in a woman between 25 and 40 years old with Graves' ophthalmopathy. The CDR3 loop reads CAGARGGTTYEQYF. CDR3 coding DNA: TGTGCCGGGGCCCGTGGGGGGACGACCTACGAGCAGTACTTC.